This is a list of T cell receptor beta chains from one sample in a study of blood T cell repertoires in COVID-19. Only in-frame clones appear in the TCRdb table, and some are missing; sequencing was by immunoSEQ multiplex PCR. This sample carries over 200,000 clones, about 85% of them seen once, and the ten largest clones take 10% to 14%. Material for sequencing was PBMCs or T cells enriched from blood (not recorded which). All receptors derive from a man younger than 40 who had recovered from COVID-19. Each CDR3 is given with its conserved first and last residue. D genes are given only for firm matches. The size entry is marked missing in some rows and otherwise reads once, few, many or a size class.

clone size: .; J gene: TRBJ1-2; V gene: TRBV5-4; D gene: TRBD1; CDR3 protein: CASSPWTGGGYTF; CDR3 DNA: TGTGCCAGCAGCCCGTGGACAGGTGGAGGCTACACCTTC
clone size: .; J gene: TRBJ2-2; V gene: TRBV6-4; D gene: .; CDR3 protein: CASSAGEGTGELFF; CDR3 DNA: TGTGCCAGCAGTGCGGGGGAAGGCACCGGGGAGCTGTTTTTT
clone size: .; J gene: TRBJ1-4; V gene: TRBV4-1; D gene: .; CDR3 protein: CASSKGPGEKLFF; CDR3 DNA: TGCGCCAGCAGCAAAGGACCAGGGGAAAAACTGTTTTTT
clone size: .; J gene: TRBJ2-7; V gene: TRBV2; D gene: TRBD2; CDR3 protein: CASSEALLSGSLHNEQYF; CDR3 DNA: TGTGCCAGCAGTGAAGCGCTTCTGAGCGGGAGTCTTCACAACGAGCAGTACTTC
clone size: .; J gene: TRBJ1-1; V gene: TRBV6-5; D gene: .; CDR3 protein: CASSYGAVLATEAFF; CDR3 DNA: TGTGCCAGCAGTTACGGCGCAGTGCTAGCCACTGAAGCTTTCTTT
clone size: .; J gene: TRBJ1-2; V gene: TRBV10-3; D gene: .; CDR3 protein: CAITPARYYGYTF; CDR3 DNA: TGTGCCATCACCCCCGCCAGGTACTATGGCTACACCTTC
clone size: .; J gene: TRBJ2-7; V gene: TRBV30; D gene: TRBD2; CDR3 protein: CACTGTSDYNEQYF; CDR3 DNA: TGTGCCTGCACCGGGACTAGCGATTATAACGAGCAGTACTTC
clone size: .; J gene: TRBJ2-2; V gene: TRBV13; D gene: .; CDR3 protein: CASSFTRGAAGELFF; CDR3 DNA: TGTGCCAGCAGCTTCACCCGGGGGGCCGCCGGGGAGCTGTTTTTT
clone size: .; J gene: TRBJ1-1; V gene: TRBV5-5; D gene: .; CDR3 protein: CASSLWGGVNEAFF; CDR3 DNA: TGTGCCAGCAGCTTGTGGGGGGGCGTGAATGAAGCTTTCTTT
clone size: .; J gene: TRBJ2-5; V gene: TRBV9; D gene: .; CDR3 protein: CASSVALTGRDQYF; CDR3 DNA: TGTGCCAGCAGCGTAGCTTTAACTGGGCGAGACCAGTACTTC
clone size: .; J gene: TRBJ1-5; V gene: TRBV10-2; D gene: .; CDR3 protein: CASDTGINQPQHF; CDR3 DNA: TGCGCCAGCGATACAGGGATCAATCAGCCCCAGCATTTT
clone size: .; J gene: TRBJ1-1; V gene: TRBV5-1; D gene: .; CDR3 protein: CASRRDLNTEAFF; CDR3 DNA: TGCGCCAGCAGGAGGGACTTGAACACTGAAGCTTTCTTT
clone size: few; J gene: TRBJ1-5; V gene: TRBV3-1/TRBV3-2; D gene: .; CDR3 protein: CASSQGAVTYQPQHF; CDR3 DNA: TGTGCCAGCAGCCAAGGGGCCGTAACCTATCAGCCCCAGCATTTT
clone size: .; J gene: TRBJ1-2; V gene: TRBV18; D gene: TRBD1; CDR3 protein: CASSRSSTGGDGYTF; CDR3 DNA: TGTGCCAGCTCACGATCCTCGACAGGGGGCGACGGCTACACCTTC
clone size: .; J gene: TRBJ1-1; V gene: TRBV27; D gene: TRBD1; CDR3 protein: CATSDRATEAFF; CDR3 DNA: TGTGCCACCTCGGACAGGGCCACTGAAGCTTTCTTT
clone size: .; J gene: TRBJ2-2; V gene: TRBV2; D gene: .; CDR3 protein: CASKSSTGSTGELFF; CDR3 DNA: TGTGCCAGCAAGAGCTCGACAGGTAGCACCGGGGAGCTGTTTTTT
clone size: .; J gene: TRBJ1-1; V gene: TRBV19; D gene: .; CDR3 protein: CASSTGGGKAEAFF; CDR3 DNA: TGTGCCAGTAGTACCGGTGGAGGTAAGGCTGAAGCTTTCTTT
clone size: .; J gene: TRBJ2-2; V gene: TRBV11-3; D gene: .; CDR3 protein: CASSPGLGGNTGELFF; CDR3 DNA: TGTGCCAGCAGCCCTGGACTGGGGGGGAACACCGGGGAGCTGTTTTTT
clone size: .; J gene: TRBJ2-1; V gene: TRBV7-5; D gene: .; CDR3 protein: CVARRGDPDNEQFF; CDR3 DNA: TGTGTCGCGCGGAGGGGTGACCCCGACAATGAGCAGTTCTTC
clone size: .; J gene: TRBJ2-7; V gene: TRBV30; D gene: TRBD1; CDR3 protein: CAWGRGQYLSYEQYF; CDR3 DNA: TGTGCCTGGGGTAGGGGGCAGTACCTCTCCTACGAGCAGTACTTC
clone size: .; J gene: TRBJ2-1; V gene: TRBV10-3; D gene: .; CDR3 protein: CAISESTGISYNEQFF; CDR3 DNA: TGTGCCATCAGTGAGTCGACAGGAATCTCCTACAATGAGCAGTTCTTC
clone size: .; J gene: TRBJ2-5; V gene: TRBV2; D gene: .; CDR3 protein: CASLEEYFIETQYF; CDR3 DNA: TGTGCCAGCCTTGAGGAGTATTTTATAGAGACCCAGTACTTC
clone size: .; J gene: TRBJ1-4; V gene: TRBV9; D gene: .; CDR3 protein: CASSVQGGLNEKLFF; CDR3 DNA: TGTGCCAGCAGCGTCCAGGGAGGGCTAAATGAAAAACTGTTTTTT
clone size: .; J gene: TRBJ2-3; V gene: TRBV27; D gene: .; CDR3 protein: CASSFAAGSSTDTQYF; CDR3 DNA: TGTGCCAGCAGTTTTGCGGCGGGCTCTAGCACAGATACGCAGTATTTT
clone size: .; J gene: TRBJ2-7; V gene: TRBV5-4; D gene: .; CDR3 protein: CASSLAGYSYEQYF; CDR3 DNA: TGTGCCAGCAGCTTGGCAGGATACTCCTACGAGCAGTACTTC
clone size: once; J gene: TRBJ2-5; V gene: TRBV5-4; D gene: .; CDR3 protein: CASSPGSGQETQYF; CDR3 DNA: TGTGCCAGCAGCCCCGGCTCGGGCCAAGAGACCCAGTACTTC
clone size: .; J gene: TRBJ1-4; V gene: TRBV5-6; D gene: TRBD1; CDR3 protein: CASSTGTGQEKLFF; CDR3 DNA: TGTGCCAGCAGCACCGGGACAGGGCAAGAAAAACTGTTTTTT
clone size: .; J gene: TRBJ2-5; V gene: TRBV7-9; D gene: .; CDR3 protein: CASSLVQETQYF; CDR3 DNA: TGTGCCAGCAGCTTAGTACAAGAGACCCAGTACTTC
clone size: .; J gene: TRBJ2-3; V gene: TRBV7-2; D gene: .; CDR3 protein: CASSERGGQGPDTQYF; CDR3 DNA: TGTGCCAGCAGCGAACGGGGGGGACAGGGACCAGATACGCAGTATTTT